These T cell receptor beta chains were read from a single sample in a study of lymphopenia after photon versus proton radiotherapy. Assay used: immunoSEQ multiplex PCR; TCRdb lists only in-frame clones, some missing. This table holds about 25,000 clones, about nine tenths found once. The sequenced sample was peripheral blood, obtained from a patient treated with photon-based radiotherapy. These receptors were taken from a man aged 45-65 years with gastric cancer. The CDR3 runs from the conserved cysteine through the conserved F or W. The D gene is left open where the match is weak. Clone sizes are given selectively: once, few, many, or a class where the clone is expanded.

DNA	CDR3	V	J	D	size
TGTGCCAGCTCAACGAAACAGGGGGGGGTGAACACTGAAGCTTTCTTT	CASSTKQGGVNTEAFF	TRBV18	TRBJ1-1	TRBD1	-
TGTGCCAGCAGCTTGGGGGGGGCGGACACCATATATTTT	CASSLGGADTIYF	TRBV4-2	TRBJ1-3	-	-
TGTGCCAGCAGTCCCGGGAAGGTAAATTCACCCCTCCACTTT	CASSPGKVNSPLHF	TRBV25-1	TRBJ1-6	-	-
TGTGCCAGTAGAGGGATTGGGGGGACCCAGTACTTC	CASRGIGGTQYF	TRBV19	TRBJ2-5	-	once
TGTGCCAGCAGTATCGACAGGGATTATAATTCACCCCTCCACTTT	CASSIDRDYNSPLHF	TRBV2	TRBJ1-6	TRBD1	few
TGTGCCTGGTACAGAGAGGAGCGACCTGAAGCTTTCTTT	CAWYREERPEAFF	TRBV30	TRBJ1-1	-	-
TGCGCCAGCAGCTTGGAGGCTAGCGGGGGGATATCTAGCACAGATACGCAGTATTTT	CASSLEASGGISSTDTQYF	TRBV5-1	TRBJ2-3	TRBD2	-
TGTGCCAGCAGCTTGGTGGGGACAGATACGCAGTATTTT	CASSLVGTDTQYF	TRBV5-5	TRBJ2-3	-	-
TGTGCCAGCGACCCGGGGAGGTTCGGCTACACCTTC	CASDPGRFGYTF	TRBV6-6	TRBJ1-2	-	medium-sized
TGTGCCAGCAGTCCGTCGGGGGGGCCCTATGAGCAGTTCTTC	CASSPSGGPYEQFF	TRBV6-4	TRBJ2-1	TRBD2	-
TGTGCCAGCAGCTTAGTTAAGGGGTTCGAGCAGTACTTC	CASSLVKGFEQYF	TRBV7-2	TRBJ2-7	-	-
TGTGCCACGGCGGACAGGATCAATCAGCCCCAGCATTTT	CATADRINQPQHF	TRBV19	TRBJ1-5	TRBD1	-
TGTGCCAGCAGCCTCGGGGTTGACCTTACCTACGAGCAGTACTTC	CASSLGVDLTYEQYF	TRBV7-6	TRBJ2-7	-	-
TGCGCCAGCAGCATCAGACTTCCCACAGATACGCAGTATTTT	CASSIRLPTDTQYF	TRBV5-1	TRBJ2-3	-	-
TGTGCCATCAGTACCGGGACAGCCTATAATTCACCCCTCCACTTT	CAISTGTAYNSPLHF	TRBV10-3	TRBJ1-6	TRBD1	-
TGTGCCAGCAGCTTACGGGGTCTGAATGAAAAACTGTTTTTT	CASSLRGLNEKLFF	TRBV7-8	TRBJ1-4	-	-
TGTGCCAGCAGGAGGACAGGGGCGGTTGGCTACACCTTC	CASRRTGAVGYTF	TRBV27	TRBJ1-2	TRBD1	-
TGCGCCAGCAGCTACGAGGGGGATCAGCCCCAGCATTTT	CASSYEGDQPQHF	TRBV5-1	TRBJ1-5	-	-
TGTGCCAGCTCACCGACAGGGACAGGGCTAAACACCATATATTTT	CASSPTGTGLNTIYF	TRBV18	TRBJ1-3	TRBD1	-
TGTGCCAGCAGTACCCGGGACAGGGTTTCACCAGATACGCAGTATTTT	CASSTRDRVSPDTQYF	TRBV27	TRBJ2-3	TRBD1	-
TGTGCCAGCAGCCCGGGACAGGGATCGGATACGCAGTATTTT	CASSPGQGSDTQYF	TRBV5-6	TRBJ2-3	TRBD1	-
TGTGCCTGGAGTACCCCCGGAGGGTCTGGAAACACCATATATTTT	CAWSTPGGSGNTIYF	TRBV30	TRBJ1-3	-	-
TGTGCCAGCAGCTTCCTCGACGAAAAACTGTTTTTT	CASSFLDEKLFF	TRBV7-8	TRBJ1-4	-	-
TGTGCCAGCAAACCGGGACAGGGACTATATGGCTACACCTTC	CASKPGQGLYGYTF	TRBV6-1	TRBJ1-2	TRBD1	-
TGTGCCAGCAGTGCACGGGGGGGCGTCGGGGAGCTGTTTTTT	CASSARGGVGELFF	TRBV6-4	TRBJ2-2	TRBD2	-
TGTGCCAGCAGCTTAGAGGCGACAGGGGGCGGTTCACCCCTCCACTTT	CASSLEATGGGSPLHF	TRBV7-9	TRBJ1-6	TRBD1	-